These 21 T cell receptor beta chains came from one sample sequenced in a study of memory CD4+ T cells and cytomegalovirus serostatus. Single viable CD3+CD4+CD8-CD45RO+ cells were sorted as the memory CD4+ T cells. Profiling relied on immunoSEQ multiplex PCR, and the TCRdb table lists in-frame clones only, not all of them. The data show over 35,000 clones, with about 78% seen just once and 0.85% to 0.95% held by the top ten. Sample: memory CD4+ T cells from blood. These receptor sequences come from an adult in good health and CMV-seronegative.

The chain employs TRBV7-2 and TRBJ1-5; D ambiguous. V was trimmed by 2 bases and J by 2 bases, leaving 7 bases between them. The CDR3 has 14 amino acids. Germline values: CDR1 SGHTA, CDR2 FQGNSA. The CDR3 loop reads CASSLSGGNQPQHF. In DNA form, the CDR3 reads TGTGCCAGCAGCTTATCCGGGGGCAATCAGCCCCAGCATTTT. Full variable domain (missing parts from reference TRBV7-2 and TRBJ1-5): GAGVSQSPSNKVTEKGKDVELRCDPISGHTALYWYRQSLGQGLEFLIYFQGNSAPDKSGLPSDRFSAERTGGSVSTLTIQRTQQEDSAVYLCASSLSGGNQPQHFGDGTRLSIL.

The rearrangement uses TRBV11-2 and TRBJ2-5; 14 bases match TRBD2. Germline CDR1 SGHAT, CDR2 FQNNGV. The CDR3 loop spans 16 amino acids. V gave up 6 bases and J gave up 1 base; unmatched junction bases: 4. CDR3 region: CASRRGTSGGQETQYF. CDR3 coding DNA: TGTGCCAGCAGGCGTGGGACTAGCGGGGGCCAAGAGACCCAGTACTTC.

The chain has TRBV2 and TRBJ1-1; perhaps TRBD1 as D (6 bases). V was shortened by 6 bases and J by 2 bases, with 10 bases between the two germline ends. The CDR3 contains 13 residues. Germline V CDR1 and CDR2: SNHLY, FYNNEI. DNA for the CDR3: TGTGCCAGCAGCGGACAGCATAACACTGAAGCTTTCTTT. It is translated as CASSGQHNTEAFF.

The genes are TRBV5-6 and TRBJ1-3; D unclear. Germline V gene data show CDR1 as SGHDT and CDR2 as YYEEEE. The CDR3 has 15 residues. V was clipped by 6 bases and J by 0 bases, with 13 bases between them. CDR3 region: CASNAEGISGNTIYF. The CDR3 DNA follows: TGTGCCAGCAACGCGGAGGGAATCTCTGGAAACACCATATATTTT.

This clone was observed a few times. V gene TRBV5-1 combines with J gene TRBJ1-3; D ambiguous. The V gene's germline CDR1 is SGHRS and CDR2 YFSETQ. With 0 bases removed from V and 2 bases from J, the gap between germline ends came to 6 bases. CDR3 length equals 14 residues. CDR3 loop: CASSLEVTGNTIYF. Here the CDR3 DNA reads TGCGCCAGCAGCTTGGAGGTTACTGGAAACACCATATATTTT.

The chain joins TRBV5-1 to TRBJ2-6, with D possibly TRBD1 on 6 matching bases. Germline CDR1 reads SGHRS; CDR2 reads YFSETQ. The CDR3 is 19 residues long. V gave up 7 bases and J gave up 1 base, with 24 bases separating them. CDR3 in DNA: TGCGCCAGCGCGGCCCAGGGGCTGTTGTTCGAATCTGGGGCCAACGTCCTGACTTTC. Translating it yields CASAAQGLLFESGANVLTF.

V gene TRBV7-6 combines with J gene TRBJ2-2; D is possibly TRBD1 (5 bases). Germline assignment: CDR1 SGHVS and CDR2 FNYEAQ. The CDR3 runs to 15 residues. Trimming removed 5 bases from V and 5 bases from J, with 15 bases in between. The CDR3 bases are TGTGCCAGCAGCCTCAAAGGGGTTCCTACCGGGGAGCTGTTTTTT. Its translation: CASSLKGVPTGELFF.

This clone was recorded only once. The chain recombines TRBV5-1 with TRBJ2-3; D possibly corresponds to TRBD1 (5 bases). Trimming left V 7 bases short and J 5 bases short, with 17 bases between. Germline loops: CDR1 SGHRS, CDR2 YFSETQ. This CDR3 spans 14 amino acids. Here the CDR3 reads CASVRSGARDTQYF. The CDR3 region has the DNA TGCGCCAGCGTAAGATCTGGGGCGCGAGATACGCAGTATTTT.

The chain uses TRBV15 and TRBJ2-2; D possibly uses TRBD1 or TRBD2 (5 bases each). CDR1 is LNHNV, CDR2 YYDKDF, per germline (reference sequence). V lost 4 bases and J lost 4, with 13 bases in between. The CDR3 is 15 amino acids. CDR3 protein: CATSTAGTVTGELFF. Here the CDR3 DNA reads TGTGCCACCAGCACCGCCGGGACCGTCACCGGGGAGCTGTTTTTT.

The V call is TRBV7-2, the J call TRBJ2-3, with D hard to call. V was trimmed by 1 base and J by 6 bases, leaving 8 bases between them. The CDR3 is made up of 13 amino acids. Germline assignment: CDR1 SGHTA and CDR2 FQGNSA. For the CDR3, the DNA is TGTGCCAGCAGCTTAGTGTCTAAGGATACGCAGTATTTT. Translated: CASSLVSKDTQYF.

This clone has just one count. V and J are TRBV4-1 and TRBJ2-7; D is ambiguous. The CDR3 sequence is 15 residues long. With 0 bases removed from V and 0 bases from J, the gap between germline ends came to 9 bases. Germline V gene sequence: CDR1 MGHRA, CDR2 YSYEKL. CDR3 protein: CASSQESGRSYEQYF. As DNA, the CDR3 is TGCGCCAGCAGCCAAGAGTCCGGGCGCTCCTACGAGCAGTACTTC.

The chain combines TRBV25-1 with TRBJ1-1, with D maybe TRBD1 (6 bases). Germline assignment: CDR1 MGHDK and CDR2 SYGVNS. The CDR3 runs 14 residues. V was clipped by 4 bases and J by 3 bases, with 12 bases between them. The CDR3: CASSGIRGDTEAFF. The CDR3 DNA reads as TGTGCCAGCAGTGGAATCAGGGGAGACACTGAAGCTTTCTTT.

The V call is TRBV7-6, the J call TRBJ1-6, with 8 bases fitting TRBD1. The CDR3 is made up of 17 amino acids. J gave up 6 bases and V 4 bases, and 11 bases lay outside the gene matches. CDR1 and CDR2 (germline): SGHVS, FNYEAQ. The CDR3 region has the DNA TGTGCCAGCAGCTCCCGGACAGGGAGGGGGATTAATTCACCCCTCCACTTT. Amino acid sequence: CASSSRTGRGINSPLHF.

The CDR3 DNA reads TGTGCCTGGAGCTCTGGAGGGGAATGGAAAAAACTGTTTTTT. Residues: CAWSSGGEWKKLFF. The chain joins TRBV30 to TRBJ1-4, with D perhaps matching TRBD1 (5 bases). V gave up 3 bases and J gave up 9 bases, with 17 bases separating them. Germline-derived CDR1 and CDR2 are GTSNPN and SVGIG (reference sequence). CDR3 length: 14 amino acids.

The V gene is TRBV4-1, the J gene TRBJ2-3; no reliable D call. CDR3 length: 14 amino acids. The V end lost 1 base, the J end lost 4 bases, and 9 bases lay between the germline ends. Germline CDR1 MGHRA, CDR2 YSYEKL. The DNA of the CDR3 is TGCGCCAGCAGCCAAGGCAACAGAGCAGATACGCAGTATTTT. This codes for CASSQGNRADTQYF.

The J gene is TRBJ2-3, the V gene TRBV15, with 10 bases lining up with TRBD1. With 5 bases clipped from V and 5 bases from J, the junction kept 10 bases outside the gene matches. CDR1 and CDR2 from the germline V gene are LNHNV and YYDKDF (reference sequence). The CDR3 has 16 amino acids. The CDR3 coding sequence is TGTGCCACCAGCCTCTGGGGGGACAGGGGTAAAGATACGCAGTATTTT. Amino acid sequence: CATSLWGDRGKDTQYF.

This clone occurred once. The chain couples TRBV5-4 to TRBJ2-1, with D perhaps matching TRBD2 (7 bases). Germline V gene sequence: CDR1 SGHNT, CDR2 YYREEE (reference sequence). Trimming cost V 1 base and J 13 bases, with 15 bases left between them. This CDR3 spans 13 amino acids. CDR3 in DNA: TGTGCCAGCAGCTTGAAGGGGCGGGGGCTTCAGTTCTTC. Its protein is CASSLKGRGLQFF.

The V gene is TRBV18, the J gene TRBJ1-2, with D possibly matching TRBD1 (6 bases). This CDR3 is built from 14 residues. Germline assignment: CDR1 KGHSH and CDR2 LQKENI. V dropped 2 bases and J dropped 2 bases, with 9 bases sitting between them. The CDR3 DNA reads as TGTGCCAGCTCACCAATGGGGGCAAACTATGGCTACACCTTC. Amino acid sequence: CASSPMGANYGYTF.

The chain uses TRBV7-9 and TRBJ1-6, with D possibly TRBD1 on 6 matching bases. The CDR3 loop spans 14 amino acids. Trimming cost V 6 bases and J 8 bases, with 14 bases left between them. The V gene's germline CDR1 is SEHNR and CDR2 FQNEAQ (reference sequence). As DNA, the CDR3 is TGTGCCAGCAGAAAAACAGGGTCGGATTCACCCCTCCACTTT. Translating gives CASRKTGSDSPLHF.

This rearrangement joins TRBV11-2 to TRBJ2-1; TRBD2 matches 8 bases. V lost 6 bases and J lost 7; bases outside the gene matches: 8. Germline-derived CDR1 and CDR2 are SGHAT and FQNNGV. The CDR3 runs to 14 residues. The CDR3 nucleotides read TGTGCCAGCAGTTCCTTAGCGGGGAGGAATGAGCAGTTCTTC. Translation gives CASSSLAGRNEQFF.

This clone was observed a single time. The chain has TRBV28 and TRBJ1-3; 10 nucleotides align to TRBD1. From germline, CDR1 is MDHEN and CDR2 SYDVKM. This CDR3 has 16 amino acids. V trimming: 6 bases; J trimming: 7 bases; junction bases outside the gene matches: 12. The CDR3: CASSFSGQGLANTIYF. The CDR3 coding sequence is TGTGCCAGCAGCTTTTCGGGACAGGGGTTGGCGAACACCATATATTTT.